Described below is a single T cell receptor beta chain sequence and its context. It lacks a known antigen. No clone much larger than this one lies a single base away; base qualities are absent. The immunoSEQ Assay, a bias-controlled multiplex PCR, was used to amplify TCRbeta CDR3 regions from genomic DNA. In the source study's methods: Nucleated cell counts per sample were estimated from amplification of reference gene primers within the assay. Sequence reads were collapsed and filtered to measure the absolute abundance of every unique TCRbeta CDR3 rearrangement. For each sample, productive Simpson clonality was calculated as the square root of Simpson's diversity index over productive rearrangements. TCRdb retrieved this table from immuneACCESS and kept in-frame rearrangements only. Not all clones are present; in checked studies, unresolved V genes account for under half, and no reason is known for the remainder. The V and J calls and clone size were taken over from that table, and D and trimming were inferred from the DNA. This sample holds about 160,000 clones; 70% to 90% were observed only once. Jointly, the top ten make up 5.4% of the sample.

These data originate in a study of blood T cell repertoires in COVID-19 (TCRdb year 2020). Looking at the study overall: Samples covering the acute and convalescent phases of COVID-19 were provided by collaborators in the United States, Italy and Spain. The repertoires were released in a freely available public database meant as a resource for research on the immune response to SARS-CoV-2. The prospective study material was composed of cDNA or gDNA derived from T cells, B-cell-depleted T cells, or PBMCs. The sample metadata nearly always contained a de-identified subject ID, COVID-19 status, age in years and sex. Deeply sampled blood TCRbeta repertoires from subjects exposed to, actively infected with, or recovered from COVID-19 were included in the dataset. Where available, HLA class I and class II types were taken from metadata supplied by the sample provider and were not determined by assay-based typing. The samples were drawn from the first 160 participants of the ongoing ImmuneRACE study and from 1,254 subjects provided by 6 global collaborators. General study outcomes and caveats: How much clinical and demographic metadata was included differed by source and by participant, and the metadata was provided uncurated.

At one collaborating source in Seattle, patients were enrolled during active infection and were followed longitudinally through the course of disease. Whole blood was collected in K2EDTA tubes by collaborating institutions according to the institutions' own protocols. Collaborator samples were shipped for TCRbeta analysis as frozen whole blood, isolated PBMCs, or DNA extracted from either sample type. Via the germline V gene, CDR1 is LGHNT and CDR2 FRNRAP. V is clipped by 5 bases and J by 0 bases, and the sequence between their germline boundaries is 13 bases long. Counted from cysteine to phenylalanine, this CDR3 has 16 amino acids. CDR3 DNA only is kept here, 48 bases in frame from base 1.

Recombination connected TRBV12-5 to TRBJ1-4; the D gene is perhaps TRBD1, from 6 matching bases. Source material: peripheral blood. This sequence was found in a woman aged 45 to 65 with COVID-19, enrolled during active disease. CDR3 loop: CASGPGTSTTNEKLFF. The sequenced DNA is TGTGCTAGTGGTCCGGGGACATCGACAACTAATGAAAAACTGTTTTTT.